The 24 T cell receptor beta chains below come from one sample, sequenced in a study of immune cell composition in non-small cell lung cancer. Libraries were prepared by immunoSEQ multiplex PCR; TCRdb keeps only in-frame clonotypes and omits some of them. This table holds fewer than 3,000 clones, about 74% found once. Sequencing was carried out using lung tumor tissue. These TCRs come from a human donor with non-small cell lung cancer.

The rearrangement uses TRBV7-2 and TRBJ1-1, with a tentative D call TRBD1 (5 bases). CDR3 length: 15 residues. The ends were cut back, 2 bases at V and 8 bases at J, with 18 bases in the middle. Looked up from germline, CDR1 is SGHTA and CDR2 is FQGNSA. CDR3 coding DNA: TGTGCCAGCAGCTTAAGCCGCGCAGGGAAGCCCGAAGCTTTCTTT. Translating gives CASSLSRAGKPEAFF.

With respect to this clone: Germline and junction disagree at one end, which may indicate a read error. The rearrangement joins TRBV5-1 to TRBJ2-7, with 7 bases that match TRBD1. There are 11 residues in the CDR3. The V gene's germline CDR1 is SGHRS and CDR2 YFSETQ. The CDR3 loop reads CASKEGTEADF. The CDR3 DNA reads TGCGCCAGCAAAGAGGGGACAGAGGCCGACTTC. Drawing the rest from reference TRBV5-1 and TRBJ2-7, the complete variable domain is KAGVTQTPRYLIKTRGQQVTLSCSPISGHRSVSWYQQTPGQGLQFLFEYFSETQRNKGNFPGRFSGRQFSNSRSEMNVSTLELGDSALYLCASKEGTEADFGPGTRLTVT.

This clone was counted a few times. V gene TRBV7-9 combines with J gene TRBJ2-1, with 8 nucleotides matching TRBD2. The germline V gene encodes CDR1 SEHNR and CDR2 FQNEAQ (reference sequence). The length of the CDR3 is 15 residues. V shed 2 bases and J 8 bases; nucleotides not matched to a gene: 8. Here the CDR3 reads CASSLRGGTIDEQFF. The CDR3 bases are TGTGCCAGCAGCTTACGGGGGGGGACCATTGATGAGCAGTTCTTC. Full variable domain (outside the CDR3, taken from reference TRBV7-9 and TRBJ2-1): DTGVSQNPRHKITKRGQNVTFRCDPISEHNRLYWYRQTLGQGPEFLTYFQNEAQLEKSRLLSDRFSAERPKGSFSTLEIQRTEQGDSAMYLCASSLRGGTIDEQFFGPGTRLTVL.

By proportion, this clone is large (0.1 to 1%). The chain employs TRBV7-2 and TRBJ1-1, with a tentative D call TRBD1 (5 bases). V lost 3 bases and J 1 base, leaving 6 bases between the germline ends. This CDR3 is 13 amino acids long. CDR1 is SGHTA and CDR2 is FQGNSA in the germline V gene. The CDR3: CASSFQGNTEAFF. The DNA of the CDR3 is TGTGCCAGCAGCTTCCAGGGGAACACTGAAGCTTTCTTT.

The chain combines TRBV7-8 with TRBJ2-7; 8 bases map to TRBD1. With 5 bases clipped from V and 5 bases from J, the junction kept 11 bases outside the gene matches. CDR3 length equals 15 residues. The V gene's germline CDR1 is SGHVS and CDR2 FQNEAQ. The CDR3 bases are TGTGCCAGCAGCCACACCAGGACAGGGACCAACGAGCAGTACTTC. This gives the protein CASSHTRTGTNEQYF.

This chain's CDR3 is CASSLGGPAADTQYF. In nucleotides, the CDR3 is TGTGCCAGCAGCTTGGGAGGCCCGGCGGCAGATACGCAGTATTTT. V is TRBV5-4 and J is TRBJ2-3, with D unresolved. The V gene's germline CDR1 is SGHNT and CDR2 YYREEE (reference sequence). CDR3 length: 15 amino acids. Trimming removed 0 bases at V and 4 bases at J, with 12 bases between.

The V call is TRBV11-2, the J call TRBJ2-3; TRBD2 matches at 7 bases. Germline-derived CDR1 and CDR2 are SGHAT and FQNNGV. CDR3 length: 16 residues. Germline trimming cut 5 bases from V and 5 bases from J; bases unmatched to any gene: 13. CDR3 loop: CASSHPLAGRRDTQYF. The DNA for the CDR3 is TGTGCCAGCAGCCACCCCTTAGCGGGCCGGAGAGATACGCAGTATTTT. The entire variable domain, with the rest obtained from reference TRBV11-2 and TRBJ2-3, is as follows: EAGVAQSPRYKIIEKRQSVAFWCNPISGHATLYWYQQILGQGPKLLIQFQNNGVVDDSQLPKDRFSAERLKGVDSTLKIQPAKLEDSAVYLCASSHPLAGRRDTQYFGPGTRLTVL.

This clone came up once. In nucleotides, the CDR3 is TGTGCCAGCAGCCTCGGCCGGGGCAATCAGCCCCAGCATTTT. It codes for CASSLGRGNQPQHF. The chain carries TRBV28 and TRBJ1-5; unclear D gene. Trimming cost V 6 bases and J 2 bases, with 11 bases left between them. The CDR3 consists of 14 residues. Germline V gene sequence: CDR1 MDHEN, CDR2 SYDVKM.

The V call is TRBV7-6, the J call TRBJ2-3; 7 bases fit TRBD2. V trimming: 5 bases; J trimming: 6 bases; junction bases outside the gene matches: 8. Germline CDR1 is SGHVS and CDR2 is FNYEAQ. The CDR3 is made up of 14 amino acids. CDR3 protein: CASSPTGGRDTQYF. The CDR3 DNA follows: TGTGCCAGCAGCCCAACGGGGGGACGGGATACGCAGTATTTT. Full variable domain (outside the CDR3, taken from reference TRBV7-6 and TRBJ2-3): GAGVSQSPRYKVTKRGQDVALRCDPISGHVSLYWYRQALGQGPEFLTYFNYEAQQDKSGLPNDRFSAERPEGSISTLTIQRTEQRDSAMYRCASSPTGGRDTQYFGPGTRLTVL.

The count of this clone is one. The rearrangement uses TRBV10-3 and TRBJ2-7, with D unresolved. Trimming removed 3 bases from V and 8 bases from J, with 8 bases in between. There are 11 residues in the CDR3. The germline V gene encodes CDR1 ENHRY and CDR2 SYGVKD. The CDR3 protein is CAISDQVQQYF. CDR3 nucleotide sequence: TGTGCCATCAGTGATCAGGTTCAGCAGTACTTC.

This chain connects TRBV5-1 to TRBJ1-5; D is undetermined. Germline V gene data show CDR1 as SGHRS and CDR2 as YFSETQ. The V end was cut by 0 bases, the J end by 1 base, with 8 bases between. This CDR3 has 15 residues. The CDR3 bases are TGCGCCAGCAGCTTGGGGGGAGGGAGCAATCAGCCCCAGCATTTT. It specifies CASSLGGGSNQPQHF. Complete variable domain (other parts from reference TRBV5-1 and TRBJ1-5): KAGVTQTPRYLIKTRGQQVTLSCSPISGHRSVSWYQQTPGQGLQFLFEYFSETQRNKGNFPGRFSGRQFSNSRSEMNVSTLELGDSALYLCASSLGGGSNQPQHFGDGTRLSIL.

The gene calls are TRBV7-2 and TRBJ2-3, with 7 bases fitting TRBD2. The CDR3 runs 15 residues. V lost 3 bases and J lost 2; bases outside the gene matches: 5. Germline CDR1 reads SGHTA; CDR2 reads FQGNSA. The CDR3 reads CASSLAAGSTDTQYF. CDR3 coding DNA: TGTGCCAGCAGCTTGGCAGCGGGGTCCACAGATACGCAGTATTTT.

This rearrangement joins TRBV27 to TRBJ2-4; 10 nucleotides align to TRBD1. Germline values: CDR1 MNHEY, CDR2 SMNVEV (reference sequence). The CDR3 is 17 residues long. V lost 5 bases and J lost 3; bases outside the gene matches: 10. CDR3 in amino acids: CASSTRGQGFVKNIQYF. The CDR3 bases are TGTGCCAGCAGTACCCGGGGACAGGGGTTCGTCAAAAACATTCAGTACTTC.

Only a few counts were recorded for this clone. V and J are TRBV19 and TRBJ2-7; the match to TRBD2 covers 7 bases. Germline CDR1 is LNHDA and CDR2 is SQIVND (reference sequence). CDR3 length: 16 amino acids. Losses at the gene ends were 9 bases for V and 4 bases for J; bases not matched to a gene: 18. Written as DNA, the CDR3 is TGTGCCAGCCCTCAGCGCGGGAGTTTGGAGGCGTACGAGCAGTACTTC. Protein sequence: CASPQRGSLEAYEQYF.

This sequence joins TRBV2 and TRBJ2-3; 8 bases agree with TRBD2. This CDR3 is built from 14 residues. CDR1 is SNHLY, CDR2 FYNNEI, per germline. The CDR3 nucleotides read TGTTGTTTGGGCGGGGGGACCCAAGGAGATACGCAGTATTTT. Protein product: CCLGGGTQGDTQYF. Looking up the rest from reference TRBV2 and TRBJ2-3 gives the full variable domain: EPEVTQTPSHQVTQMGQEVILRCVPISNHLYFYWYRQILGQKVEFLVSFYNNEISEKSEIFDDQFSVERPDGSNFTLKIRSTKLEDSAMYFCCLGGGTQGDTQYFGPGTRLTVL.

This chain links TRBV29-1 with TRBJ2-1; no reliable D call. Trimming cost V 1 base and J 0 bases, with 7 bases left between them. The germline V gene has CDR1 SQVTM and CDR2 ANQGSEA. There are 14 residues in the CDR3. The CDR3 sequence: CSVEGHPSYNEQFF. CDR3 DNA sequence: TGCAGCGTTGAAGGACATCCCTCCTACAATGAGCAGTTCTTC.

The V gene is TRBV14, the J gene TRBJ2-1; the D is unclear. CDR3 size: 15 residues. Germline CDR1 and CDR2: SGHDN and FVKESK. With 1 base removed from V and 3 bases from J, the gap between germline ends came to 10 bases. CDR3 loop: CASSQVEQLYNEQFF. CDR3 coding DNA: TGTGCCAGCAGCCAAGTCGAACAGCTCTACAATGAGCAGTTCTTC. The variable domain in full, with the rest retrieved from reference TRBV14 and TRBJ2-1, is EAGVTQFPSHSVIEKGQTVTLRCDPISGHDNLYWYRRVMGKEIKFLLHFVKESKQDESGMPNNRFLAERTGGTYSTLKVQPAELEDSGVYFCASSQVEQLYNEQFFGPGTRLTVL.

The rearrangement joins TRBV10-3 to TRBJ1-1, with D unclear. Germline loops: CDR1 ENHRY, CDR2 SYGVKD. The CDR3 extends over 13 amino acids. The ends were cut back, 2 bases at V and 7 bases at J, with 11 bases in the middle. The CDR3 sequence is CAISETKENEAFF. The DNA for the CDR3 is TGTGCCATCAGTGAGACGAAGGAGAATGAAGCTTTCTTT.

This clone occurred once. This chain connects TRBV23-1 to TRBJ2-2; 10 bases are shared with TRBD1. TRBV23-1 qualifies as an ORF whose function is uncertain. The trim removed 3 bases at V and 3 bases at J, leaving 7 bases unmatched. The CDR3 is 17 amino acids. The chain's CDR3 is CASSHYSDRGDTGELFF. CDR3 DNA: TGCGCCAGCAGTCACTACTCGGACAGGGGGGACACCGGGGAGCTGTTTTTT.

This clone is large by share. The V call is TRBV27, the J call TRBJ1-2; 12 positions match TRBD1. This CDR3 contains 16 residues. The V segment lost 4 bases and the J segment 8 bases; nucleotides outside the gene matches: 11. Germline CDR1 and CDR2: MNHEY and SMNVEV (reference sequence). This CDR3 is CASSSFGTGGFRGYTF. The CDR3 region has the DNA TGTGCCAGCAGTTCCTTCGGGACAGGGGGCTTCCGGGGCTACACCTTC.

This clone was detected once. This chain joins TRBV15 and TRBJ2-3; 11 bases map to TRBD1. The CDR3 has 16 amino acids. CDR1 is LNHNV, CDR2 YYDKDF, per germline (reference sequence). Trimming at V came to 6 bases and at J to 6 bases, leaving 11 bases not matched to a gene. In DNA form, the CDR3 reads TGTGCCACCAGTCGGGTCGGACAGGGGGCGCGGGATACGCAGTATTTT. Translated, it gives CATSRVGQGARDTQYF.

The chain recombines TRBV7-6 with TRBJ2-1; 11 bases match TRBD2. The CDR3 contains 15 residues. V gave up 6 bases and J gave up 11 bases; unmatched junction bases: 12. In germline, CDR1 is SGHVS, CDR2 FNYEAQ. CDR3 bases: TGTGCCAGCAGTTCCACTTCCGGGACTAGCGGCCAGCAGTTCTTC. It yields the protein CASSSTSGTSGQQFF.

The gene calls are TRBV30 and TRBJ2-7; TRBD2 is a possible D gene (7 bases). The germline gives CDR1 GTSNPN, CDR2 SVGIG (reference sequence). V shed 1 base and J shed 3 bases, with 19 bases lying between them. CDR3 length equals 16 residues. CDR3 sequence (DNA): TGTGCCTGGAGTGGTGACGGGGGGCAAATTTACTACGAGCAGTACTTC. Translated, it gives CAWSGDGGQIYYEQYF.

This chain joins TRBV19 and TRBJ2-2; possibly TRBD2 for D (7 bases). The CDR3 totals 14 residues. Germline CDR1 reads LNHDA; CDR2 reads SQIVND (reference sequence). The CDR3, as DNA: TGTGCTACCCGAACCCGGGGGGCCACCGGGGAGCTGTTTTTT. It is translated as CATRTRGATGELFF.